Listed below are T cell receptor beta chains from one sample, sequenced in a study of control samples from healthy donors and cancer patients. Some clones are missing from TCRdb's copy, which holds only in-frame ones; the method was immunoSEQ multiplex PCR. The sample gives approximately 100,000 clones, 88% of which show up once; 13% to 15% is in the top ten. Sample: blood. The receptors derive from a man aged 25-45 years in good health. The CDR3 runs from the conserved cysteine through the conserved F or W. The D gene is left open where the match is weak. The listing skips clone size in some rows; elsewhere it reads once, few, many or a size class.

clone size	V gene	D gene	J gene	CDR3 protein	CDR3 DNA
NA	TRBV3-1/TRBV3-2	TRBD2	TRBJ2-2	CASSHPPRNGRTGELFF	TGTGCCAGCAGCCACCCCCCAAGGAACGGGAGGACCGGGGAGCTGTTTTTT
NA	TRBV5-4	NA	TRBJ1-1	CASTFWGAGNTEAFF	TGTGCCAGCACTTTTTGGGGGGCTGGAAACACTGAAGCTTTCTTT
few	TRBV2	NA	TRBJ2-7	CASSRTRTAYEQYF	TGTGCCAGCAGTAGGACCCGGACGGCCTACGAGCAGTACTTC
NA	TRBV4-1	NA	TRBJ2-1	CASSHWTDNNEQFF	TGCGCCAGCAGCCACTGGACGGACAACAATGAGCAGTTCTTC
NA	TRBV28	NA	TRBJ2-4	CASSLLAKNIQYF	TGTGCCAGCAGTTTACTAGCCAAAAACATTCAGTACTTC
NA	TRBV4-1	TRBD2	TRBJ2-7	CASSQAASGTYEQYF	TGCGCCAGCAGCCAAGCGGCTAGCGGGACCTACGAGCAGTACTTC
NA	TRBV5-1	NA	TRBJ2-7	CASSSSYQQYF	TGCGCCAGCAGCTCCAGCTACCAGCAGTACTTC
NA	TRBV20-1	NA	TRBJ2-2	CSASLDRNTGELFF	TGCAGTGCTAGTCTCGACCGGAACACCGGGGAGCTGTTTTTT
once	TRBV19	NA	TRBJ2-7	CASSSTVSYEQYF	TGTGCCAGTAGTAGTACAGTCTCTTACGAGCAGTACTTC
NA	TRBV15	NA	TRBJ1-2	CATSRPLTF	TGTGCCACCAGCAGGCCTCTAACCTTC
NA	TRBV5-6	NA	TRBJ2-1	CASSFGAYNEQFF	TGTGCCAGCAGCTTTGGTGCCTACAATGAGCAGTTCTTC
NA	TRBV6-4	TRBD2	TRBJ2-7	CASSGGMWSSGSQEQYF	TGTGCCAGCAGTGGCGGGATGTGGTCTAGCGGGAGTCAAGAGCAGTACTTC
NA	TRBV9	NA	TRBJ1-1	CASRPWGTPGAFF	TGTGCCAGCAGGCCGTGGGGGACCCCTGGGGCTTTCTTT
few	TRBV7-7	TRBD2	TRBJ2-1	CASSRSGGRAPGEQFF	TGTGCCAGCAGCCGCTCGGGCGGGAGGGCTCCGGGTGAGCAGTTCTTC
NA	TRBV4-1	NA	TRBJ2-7	CASSQGQAGYEQYF	TGCGCCAGCAGCCAAGGGCAGGCAGGCTACGAGCAGTACTTC
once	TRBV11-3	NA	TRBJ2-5	CASSPRGETQYF	TGTGCCAGCAGCCCCCGTGGAGAGACCCAGTACTTC
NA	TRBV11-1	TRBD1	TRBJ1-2	CASSGDRENGYTF	TGTGCCAGCAGCGGTGACAGGGAAAATGGCTACACCTTC
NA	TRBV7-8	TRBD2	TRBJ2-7	CASSHGTSGDAYEQYF	TGTGCCAGCAGCCACGGGACTAGCGGGGATGCCTACGAGCAGTACTTC
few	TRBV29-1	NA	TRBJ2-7	CSVVQGPGEQYF	TGCAGCGTGGTCCAGGGTCCAGGTGAGCAGTACTTC
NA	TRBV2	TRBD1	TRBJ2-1	CASSESLRQGNNEQFF	TGTGCCAGCAGTGAATCTTTGAGACAGGGTAACAATGAGCAGTTCTTC
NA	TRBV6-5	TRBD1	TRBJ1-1	CASRTGTAYTEAFF	TGTGCCAGCAGAACCGGGACAGCATACACTGAAGCTTTCTTT
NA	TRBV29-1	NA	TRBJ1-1	CSAELNTEAFF	TGCAGCGCCGAATTAAACACTGAAGCTTTCTTT
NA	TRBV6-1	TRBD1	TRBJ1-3	CASSGTGRTSGNTIYF	TGTGCCAGCAGTGGGACAGGGAGGACCTCTGGAAACACCATATATTTT
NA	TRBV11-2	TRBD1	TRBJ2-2	CASSTTRTGGAVGELFF	TGTGCCAGCAGCACCACCCGGACAGGGGGCGCGGTCGGGGAGCTGTTTTTT
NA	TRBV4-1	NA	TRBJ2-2	CASSPDPGLRQLNTGELFF	TGCGCCAGCAGCCCAGACCCGGGACTTCGCCAACTGAACACCGGGGAGCTGTTTTTT
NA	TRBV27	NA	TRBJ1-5	CASSYRSNQPQHF	TGTGCCAGCAGTTACCGAAGCAATCAGCCCCAGCATTTT
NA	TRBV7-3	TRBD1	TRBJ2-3	CASSSDGQGTDTQYF	TGTGCCAGCAGCTCCGACGGACAGGGCACAGATACGCAGTATTTT
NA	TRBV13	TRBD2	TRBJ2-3	CASSLRTSGRSDTQYF	TGTGCCAGCAGCTTACGGACTAGCGGGAGATCAGATACGCAGTATTTT
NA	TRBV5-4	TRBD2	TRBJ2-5	CASSPGGTSPQETQYF	TGTGCCAGCAGCCCAGGGGGGACTAGCCCTCAAGAGACCCAGTACTTC
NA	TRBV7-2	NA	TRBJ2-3	CASSLGSAKGTDTQYF	TGTGCCAGCAGCCTAGGATCCGCCAAGGGGACAGATACGCAGTATTTT
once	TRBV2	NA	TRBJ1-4	CASSEVRQKREKLFF	TGTGCCAGCAGTGAAGTCCGGCAGAAACGTGAAAAACTGTTTTTT
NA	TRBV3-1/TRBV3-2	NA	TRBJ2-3	CASSLLTGHTQYF	TGTGCCAGCAGCCTCTTGACAGGACATACGCAGTATTTT
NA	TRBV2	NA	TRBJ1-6	CAISVDNSPLHF	TGTGCCATCTCAGTGGATAATTCACCCCTCCACTTT
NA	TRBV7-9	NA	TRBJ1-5	CASSLGGDQPQHF	TGTGCCAGCAGCTTAGGGGGGGACCAGCCCCAGCATTTT
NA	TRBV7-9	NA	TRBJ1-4	CATKRADTTNEKLFF	TGTGCTACAAAGCGGGCGGATACAACTAATGAAAAACTGTTTTTT
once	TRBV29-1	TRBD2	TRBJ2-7	CSVERPSGGPPYEQYF	TGCAGCGTTGAACGGCCCAGCGGGGGACCCCCTTACGAGCAGTACTTC
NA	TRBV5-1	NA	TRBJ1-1	CASAVQGKAFF	TGCGCCAGCGCGGTCCAGGGGAAAGCTTTCTTT
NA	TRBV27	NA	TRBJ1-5	CASSLDFTHRWPQHF	TGTGCCAGCAGTTTAGATTTTACCCATCGTTGGCCCCAGCATTTT
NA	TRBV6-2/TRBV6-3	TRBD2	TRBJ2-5	CASSPLAVQTETQYF	TGTGCCAGCAGCCCACTAGCGGTGCAGACAGAGACCCAGTACTTC
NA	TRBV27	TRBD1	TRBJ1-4	CASSPKQGAIEKLFF	TGTGCCAGCAGTCCCAAACAGGGGGCAATTGAAAAACTGTTTTTT
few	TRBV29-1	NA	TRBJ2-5	CSVETRVQETQYF	TGCAGCGTTGAGACGAGAGTCCAAGAGACCCAGTACTTC
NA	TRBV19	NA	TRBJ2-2	CASKSGPNTGELFF	TGTGCCAGTAAGAGCGGACCGAACACCGGGGAGCTGTTTTTT
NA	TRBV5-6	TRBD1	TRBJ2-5	CASSFPPAGGMETQYF	TGTGCCAGCAGCTTCCCCCCGGCAGGGGGCATGGAGACCCAGTACTTC
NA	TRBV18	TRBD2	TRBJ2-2	CASSTTSGSIGELFF	TGTGCCAGCTCGACGACTAGCGGGAGTATCGGGGAGCTGTTTTTT
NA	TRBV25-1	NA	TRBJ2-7	CASSEGVVPYEQYF	TGTGCCAGCAGTGAAGGGGTAGTCCCCTACGAGCAGTACTTC
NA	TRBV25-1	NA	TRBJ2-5	CASSDPRRQETQYF	TGTGCCAGCAGTGACCCCCGCCGCCAAGAGACCCAGTACTTC
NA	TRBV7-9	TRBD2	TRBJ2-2	CASSSQTSDLAGELFF	TGTGCCAGCAGCTCTCAGACTAGCGATCTGGCCGGGGAGCTGTTTTTT
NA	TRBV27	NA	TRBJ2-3	CASSRTLQDTQYF	TGTGCCAGCAGCCGGACTTTGCAGGATACGCAGTATTTT
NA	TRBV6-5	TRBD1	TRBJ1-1	CASSPRQGNTEAFF	TGTGCCAGCAGTCCACGACAGGGGAACACTGAAGCTTTCTTT
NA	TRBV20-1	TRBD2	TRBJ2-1	CSAYGLDEQFF	TGCAGTGCTTATGGACTAGATGAGCAGTTCTTC